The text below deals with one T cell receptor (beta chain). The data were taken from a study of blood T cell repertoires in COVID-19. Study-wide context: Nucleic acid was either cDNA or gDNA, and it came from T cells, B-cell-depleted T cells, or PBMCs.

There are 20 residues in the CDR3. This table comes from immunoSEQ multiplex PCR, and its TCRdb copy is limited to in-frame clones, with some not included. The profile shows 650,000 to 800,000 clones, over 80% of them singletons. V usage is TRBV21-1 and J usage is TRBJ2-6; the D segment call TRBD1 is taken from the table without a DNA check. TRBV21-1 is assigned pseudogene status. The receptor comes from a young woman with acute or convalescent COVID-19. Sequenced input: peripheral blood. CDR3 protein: CARHKGRRDRESLGTNVLTF. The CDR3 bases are TGTGCCAGACACAAAGGTCGCCGGGACAGGGAATCTTTGGGGACCAACGTCCTGACTTTC.